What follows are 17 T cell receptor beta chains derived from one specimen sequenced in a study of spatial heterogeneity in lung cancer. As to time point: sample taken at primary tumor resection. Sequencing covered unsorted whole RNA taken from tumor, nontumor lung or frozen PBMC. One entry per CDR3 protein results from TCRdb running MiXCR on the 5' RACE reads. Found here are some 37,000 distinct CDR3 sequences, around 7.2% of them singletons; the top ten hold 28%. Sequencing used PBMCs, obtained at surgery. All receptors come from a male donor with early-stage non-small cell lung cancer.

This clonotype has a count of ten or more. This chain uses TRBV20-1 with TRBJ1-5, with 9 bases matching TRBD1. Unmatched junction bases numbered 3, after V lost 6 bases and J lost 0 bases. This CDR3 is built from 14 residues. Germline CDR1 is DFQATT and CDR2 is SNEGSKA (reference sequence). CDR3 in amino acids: CSARQGVSNQPQHF. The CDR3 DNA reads TGCAGTGCCAGACAGGGGGTTAGCAATCAGCCCCAGCATTTT.

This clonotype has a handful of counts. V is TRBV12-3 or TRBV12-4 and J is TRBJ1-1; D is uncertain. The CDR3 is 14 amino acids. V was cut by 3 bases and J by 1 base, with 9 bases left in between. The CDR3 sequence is CASSFSQTNTEAFF. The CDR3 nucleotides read TGTGCCAGCAGTTTTTCCCAGACGAACACTGAAGCTTTCTTT.

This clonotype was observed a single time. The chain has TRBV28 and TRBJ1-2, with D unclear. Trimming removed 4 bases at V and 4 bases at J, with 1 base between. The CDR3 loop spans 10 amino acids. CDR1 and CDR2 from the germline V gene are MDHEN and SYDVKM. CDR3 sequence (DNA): TGTGCCAGCAGTTCCTATGGCTACACCTTC. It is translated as CASSSYGYTF.

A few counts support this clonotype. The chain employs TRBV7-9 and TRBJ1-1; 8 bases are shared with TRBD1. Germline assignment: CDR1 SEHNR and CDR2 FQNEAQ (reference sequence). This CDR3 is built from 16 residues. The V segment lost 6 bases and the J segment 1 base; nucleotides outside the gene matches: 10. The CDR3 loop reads CASRPRSGGSNTEAFF. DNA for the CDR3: TGTGCCAGCAGGCCTAGGTCAGGGGGCTCGAACACTGAAGCTTTCTTT.

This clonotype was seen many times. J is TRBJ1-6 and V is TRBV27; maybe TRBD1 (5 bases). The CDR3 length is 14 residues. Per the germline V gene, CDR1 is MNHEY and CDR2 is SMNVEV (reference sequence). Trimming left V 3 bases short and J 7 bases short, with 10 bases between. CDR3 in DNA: TGTGCCAGCAGTTTCGACAGCACCAATTCACCCCTCCACTTT. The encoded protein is CASSFDSTNSPLHF.

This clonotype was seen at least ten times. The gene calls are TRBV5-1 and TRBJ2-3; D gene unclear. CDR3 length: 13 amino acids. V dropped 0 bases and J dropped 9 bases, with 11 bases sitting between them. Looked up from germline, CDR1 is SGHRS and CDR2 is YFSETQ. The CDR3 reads CASSLDRVGTQYF. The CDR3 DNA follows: TGCGCCAGCAGCTTGGACCGGGTGGGGACGCAGTATTTT.

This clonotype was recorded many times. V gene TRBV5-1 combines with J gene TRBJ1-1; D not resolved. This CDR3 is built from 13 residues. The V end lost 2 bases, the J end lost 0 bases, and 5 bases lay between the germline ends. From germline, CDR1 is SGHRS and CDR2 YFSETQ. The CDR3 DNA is TGCGCCAGCAGCTTTACGTTGAACACTGAAGCTTTCTTT. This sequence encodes CASSFTLNTEAFF. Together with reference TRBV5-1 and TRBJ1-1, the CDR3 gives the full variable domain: KAGVTQTPRYLIKTRGQQVTLSCSPISGHRSVSWYQQTPGQGLQFLFEYFSETQRNKGNFPGRFSGRQFSNSRSEMNVSTLELGDSALYLCASSFTLNTEAFFGQGTRLTVV.

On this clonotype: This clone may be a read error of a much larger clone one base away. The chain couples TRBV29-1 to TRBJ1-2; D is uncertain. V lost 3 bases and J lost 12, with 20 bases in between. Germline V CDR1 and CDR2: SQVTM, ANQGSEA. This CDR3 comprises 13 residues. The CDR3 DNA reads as TGCAGCGTTGAGATCTTCGGCACGTCAGGCCACACCTTC. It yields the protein CSVEIFGTSGHTF.

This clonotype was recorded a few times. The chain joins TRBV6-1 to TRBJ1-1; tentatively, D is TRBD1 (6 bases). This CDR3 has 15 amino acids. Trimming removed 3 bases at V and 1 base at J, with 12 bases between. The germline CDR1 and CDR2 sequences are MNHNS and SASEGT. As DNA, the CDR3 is TGTGCCAGCAGTGATAGAGGCAGGGGGAACACTGAAGCTTTCTTT. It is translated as CASSDRGRGNTEAFF.

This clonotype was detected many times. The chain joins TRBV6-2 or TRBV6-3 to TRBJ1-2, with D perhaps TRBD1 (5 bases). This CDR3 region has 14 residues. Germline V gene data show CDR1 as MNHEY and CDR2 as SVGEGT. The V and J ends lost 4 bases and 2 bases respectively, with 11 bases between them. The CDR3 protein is CASSSPGPNYGYTF. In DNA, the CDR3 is TGTGCCAGCAGTTCCCCGGGACCGAACTATGGCTACACCTTC.

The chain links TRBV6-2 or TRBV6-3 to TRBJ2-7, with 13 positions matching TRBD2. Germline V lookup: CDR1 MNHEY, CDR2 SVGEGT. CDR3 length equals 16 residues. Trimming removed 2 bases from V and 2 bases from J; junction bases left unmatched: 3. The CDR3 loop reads CASSYPGTSGTYEQYV. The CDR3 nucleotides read TGTGCCAGCAGTTACCCAGGGACTAGCGGGACCTACGAGCAGTACGTC.

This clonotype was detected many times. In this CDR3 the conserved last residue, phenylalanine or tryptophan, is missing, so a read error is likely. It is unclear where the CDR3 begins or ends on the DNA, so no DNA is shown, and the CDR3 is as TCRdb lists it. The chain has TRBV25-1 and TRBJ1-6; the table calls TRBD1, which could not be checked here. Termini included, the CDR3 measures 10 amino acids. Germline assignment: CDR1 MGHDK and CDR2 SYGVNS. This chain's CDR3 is CASTGQRSAD.

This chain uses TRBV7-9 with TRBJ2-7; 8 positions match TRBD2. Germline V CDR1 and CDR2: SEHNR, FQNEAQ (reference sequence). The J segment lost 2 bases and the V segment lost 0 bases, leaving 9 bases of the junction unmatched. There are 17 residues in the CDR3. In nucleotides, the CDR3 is TGTGCCAGCAGCTTAGCCCTATCGACTAGCGTCACCTACGAGCAGTACGTC. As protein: CASSLALSTSVTYEQYV.

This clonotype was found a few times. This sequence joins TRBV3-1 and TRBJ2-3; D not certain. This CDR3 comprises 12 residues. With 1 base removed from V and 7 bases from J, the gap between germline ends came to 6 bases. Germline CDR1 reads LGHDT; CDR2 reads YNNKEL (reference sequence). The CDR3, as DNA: TGTGCCAGCAGCCAAGCCTCGAATACGCAGTATTTT. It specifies CASSQASNTQYF.

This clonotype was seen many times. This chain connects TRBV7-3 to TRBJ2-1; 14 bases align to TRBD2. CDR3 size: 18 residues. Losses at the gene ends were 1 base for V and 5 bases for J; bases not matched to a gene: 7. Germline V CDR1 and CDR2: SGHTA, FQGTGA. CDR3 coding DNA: TGTGCCAGCAGCTTAAGAGGGACTAGCGGGAGCTGGCACAATGAGCAGTTCTTC. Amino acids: CASSLRGTSGSWHNEQFF.

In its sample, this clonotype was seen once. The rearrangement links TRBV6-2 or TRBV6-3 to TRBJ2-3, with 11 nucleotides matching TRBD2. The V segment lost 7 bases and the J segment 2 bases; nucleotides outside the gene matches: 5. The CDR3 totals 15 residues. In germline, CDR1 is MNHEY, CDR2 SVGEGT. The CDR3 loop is CASKLTSGVTDTQYF. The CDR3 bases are TGTGCCAGCAAATTGACTAGCGGGGTCACAGATACGCAGTATTTT.

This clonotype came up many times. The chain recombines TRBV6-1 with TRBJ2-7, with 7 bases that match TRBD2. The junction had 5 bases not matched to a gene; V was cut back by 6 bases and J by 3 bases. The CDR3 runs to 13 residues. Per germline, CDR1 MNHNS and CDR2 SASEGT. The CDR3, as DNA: TGTGCCAGCAGCAGCGGGGAGAGCTACGAGCAGTACGTC. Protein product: CASSSGESYEQYV.